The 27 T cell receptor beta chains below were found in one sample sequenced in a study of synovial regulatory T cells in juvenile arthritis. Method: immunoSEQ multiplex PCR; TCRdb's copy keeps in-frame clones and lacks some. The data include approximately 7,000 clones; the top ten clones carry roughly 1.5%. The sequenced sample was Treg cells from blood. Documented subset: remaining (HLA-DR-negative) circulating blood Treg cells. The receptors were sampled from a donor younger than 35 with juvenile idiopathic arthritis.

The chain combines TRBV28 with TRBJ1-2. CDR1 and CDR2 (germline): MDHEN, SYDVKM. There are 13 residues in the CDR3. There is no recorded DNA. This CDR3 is CASTLGGGYGYTF.

This CDR3 reads CASSRAGGRDQPQHF. The V call is TRBV28, the J call TRBJ1-5; as DNA is missing, the TRBD1 call by TCRdb cannot be tested. Germline assignment: CDR1 MDHEN and CDR2 SYDVKM. This CDR3 has 15 amino acids. DNA for this receptor is not on file.

The CDR3 reads CASSLGGTSTETQYF. The rearrangement uses TRBV11-3 and TRBJ2-5; TCRdb's D call, TRBD2, is unchecked because there is no DNA. Germline CDR1 reads SGHNT; CDR2 reads YENEEA. This CDR3 contains 15 residues. A DNA sequence was not provided.

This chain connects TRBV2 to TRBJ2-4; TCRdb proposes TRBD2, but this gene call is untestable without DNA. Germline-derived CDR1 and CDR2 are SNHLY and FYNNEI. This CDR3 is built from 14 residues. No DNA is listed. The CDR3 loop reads CASSESPLENIQYF.

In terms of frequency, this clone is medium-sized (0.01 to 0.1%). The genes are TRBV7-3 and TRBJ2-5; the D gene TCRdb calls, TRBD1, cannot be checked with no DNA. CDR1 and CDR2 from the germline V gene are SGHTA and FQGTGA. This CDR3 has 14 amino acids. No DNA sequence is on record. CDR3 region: CASSLGPAQGPQYF.

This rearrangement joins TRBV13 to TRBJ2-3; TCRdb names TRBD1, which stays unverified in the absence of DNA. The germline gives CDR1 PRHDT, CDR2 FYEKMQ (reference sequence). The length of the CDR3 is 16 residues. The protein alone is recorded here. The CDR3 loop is CASSFNRALSSDTQYF.

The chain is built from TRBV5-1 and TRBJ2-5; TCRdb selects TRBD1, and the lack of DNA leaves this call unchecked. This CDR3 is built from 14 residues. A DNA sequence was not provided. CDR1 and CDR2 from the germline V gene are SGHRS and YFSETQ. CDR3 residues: CASRVDSPGLAQYF.

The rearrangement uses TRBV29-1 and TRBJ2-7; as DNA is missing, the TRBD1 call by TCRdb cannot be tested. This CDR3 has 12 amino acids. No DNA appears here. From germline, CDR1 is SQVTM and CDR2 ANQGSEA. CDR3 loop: CSVLGQHYEQYF.

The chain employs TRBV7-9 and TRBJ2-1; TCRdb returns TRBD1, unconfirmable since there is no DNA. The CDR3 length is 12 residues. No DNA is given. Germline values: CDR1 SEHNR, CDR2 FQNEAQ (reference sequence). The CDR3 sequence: CASSFRDRVQFF.

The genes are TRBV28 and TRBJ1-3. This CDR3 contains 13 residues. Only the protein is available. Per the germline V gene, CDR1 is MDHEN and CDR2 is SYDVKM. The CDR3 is CASYRVFGNTIYF.

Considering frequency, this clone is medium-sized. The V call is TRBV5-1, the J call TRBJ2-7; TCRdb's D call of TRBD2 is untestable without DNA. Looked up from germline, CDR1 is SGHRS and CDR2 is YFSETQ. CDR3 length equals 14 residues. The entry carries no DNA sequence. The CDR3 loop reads CASSLVHSSYEQYF. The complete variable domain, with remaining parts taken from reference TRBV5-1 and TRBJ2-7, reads KAGVTQTPRYLIKTRGQQVTLSCSPISGHRSVSWYQQTPGQGLQFLFEYFSETQRNKGNFPGRFSGRQFSNSRSEMNVSTLELGDSALYLCASSLVHSSYEQYFGPGTRLTVT.

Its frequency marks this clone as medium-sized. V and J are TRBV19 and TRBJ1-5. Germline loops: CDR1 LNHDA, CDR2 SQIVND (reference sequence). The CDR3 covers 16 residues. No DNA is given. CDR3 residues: CASSTDGKAWVEPQHF. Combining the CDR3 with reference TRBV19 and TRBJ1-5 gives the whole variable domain DGGITQSPKYLFRKEGQNVTLSCEQNLNHDAMYWYRQDPGQGLRLIYYSQIVNDFQKGDIAEGYSVSREKKESFPLTVTSAQKNPTAFYLCASSTDGKAWVEPQHFGDGTRLSIL.

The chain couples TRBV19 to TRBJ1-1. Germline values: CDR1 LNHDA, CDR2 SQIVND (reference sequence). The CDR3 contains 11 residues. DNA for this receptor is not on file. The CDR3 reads CASSEATEAFF.

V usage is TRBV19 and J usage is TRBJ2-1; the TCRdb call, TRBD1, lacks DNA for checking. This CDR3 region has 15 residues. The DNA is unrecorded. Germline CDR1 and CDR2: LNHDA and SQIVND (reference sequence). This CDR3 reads CASSTFKGAGNEQFF.

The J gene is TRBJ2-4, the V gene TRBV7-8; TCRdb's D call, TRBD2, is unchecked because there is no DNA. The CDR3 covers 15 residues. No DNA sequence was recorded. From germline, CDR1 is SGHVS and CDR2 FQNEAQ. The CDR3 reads CASSRGGLAKNIQYF.

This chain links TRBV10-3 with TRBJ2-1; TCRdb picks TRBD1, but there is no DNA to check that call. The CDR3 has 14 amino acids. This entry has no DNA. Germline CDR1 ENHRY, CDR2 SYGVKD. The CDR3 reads CAISTTDRARGQFF.

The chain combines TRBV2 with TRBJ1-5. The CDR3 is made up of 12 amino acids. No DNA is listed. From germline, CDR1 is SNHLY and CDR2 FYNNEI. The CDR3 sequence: CASSGDNQPQHF.

The CDR3 loop is CASKIRAIGTDTQYF. The chain has TRBV7-9 and TRBJ2-3. Germline V CDR1 and CDR2: SEHNR, FQNEAQ (reference sequence). The CDR3 is made up of 15 amino acids. There is no recorded DNA.

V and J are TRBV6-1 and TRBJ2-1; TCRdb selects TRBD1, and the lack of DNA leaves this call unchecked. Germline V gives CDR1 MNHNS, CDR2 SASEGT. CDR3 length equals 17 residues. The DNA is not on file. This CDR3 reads CASSGGQGTPSYNEQFF.

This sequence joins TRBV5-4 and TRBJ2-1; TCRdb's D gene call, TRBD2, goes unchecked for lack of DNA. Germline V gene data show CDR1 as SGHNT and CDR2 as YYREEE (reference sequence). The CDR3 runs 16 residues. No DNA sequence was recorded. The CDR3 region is CAGGLAGASSYNEQFF. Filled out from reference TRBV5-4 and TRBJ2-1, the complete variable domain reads ETGVTQSPTHLIKTRGQQVTLRCSSQSGHNTVSWYQQALGQGPQFIFQYYREEENGRGNFPPRFSGLQFPNYSSELNVNALELDDSALYLCAGGLAGASSYNEQFFGPGTRLTVL.

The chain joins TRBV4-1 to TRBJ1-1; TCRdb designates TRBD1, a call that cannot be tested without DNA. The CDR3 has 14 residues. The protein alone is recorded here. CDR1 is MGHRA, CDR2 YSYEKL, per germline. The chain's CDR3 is CASSQADQSQGLFF.

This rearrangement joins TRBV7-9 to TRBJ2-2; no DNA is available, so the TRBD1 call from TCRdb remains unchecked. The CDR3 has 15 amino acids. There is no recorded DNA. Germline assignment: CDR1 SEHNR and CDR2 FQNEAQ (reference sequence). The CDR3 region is CASSPQGGWTGELFF.

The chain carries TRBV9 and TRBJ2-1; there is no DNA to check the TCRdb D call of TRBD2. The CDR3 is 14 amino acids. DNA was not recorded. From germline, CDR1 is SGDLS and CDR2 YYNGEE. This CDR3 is CASSPEIAGRDPFF.

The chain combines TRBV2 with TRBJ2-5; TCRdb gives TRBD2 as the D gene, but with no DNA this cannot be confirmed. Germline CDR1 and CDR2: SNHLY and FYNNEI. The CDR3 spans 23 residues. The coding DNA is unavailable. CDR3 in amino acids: CASSERAPGRASTKRTYQETQYF. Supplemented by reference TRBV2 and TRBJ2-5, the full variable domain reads EPEVTQTPSHQVTQMGQEVILRCVPISNHLYFYWYRQILGQKVEFLVSFYNNEISEKSEIFDDQFSVERPDGSNFTLKIRSTKLEDSAMYFCASSERAPGRASTKRTYQETQYFGPGTRLLVL.

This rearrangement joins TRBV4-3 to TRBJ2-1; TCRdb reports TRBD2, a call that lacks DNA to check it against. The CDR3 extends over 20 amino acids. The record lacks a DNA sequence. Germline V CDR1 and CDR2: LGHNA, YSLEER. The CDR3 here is CASSQGLGASGRSSYNEQFF.

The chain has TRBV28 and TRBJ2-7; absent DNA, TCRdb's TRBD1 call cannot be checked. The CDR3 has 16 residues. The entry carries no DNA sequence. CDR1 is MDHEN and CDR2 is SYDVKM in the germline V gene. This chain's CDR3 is CASSYSGQRLLYEQYF.

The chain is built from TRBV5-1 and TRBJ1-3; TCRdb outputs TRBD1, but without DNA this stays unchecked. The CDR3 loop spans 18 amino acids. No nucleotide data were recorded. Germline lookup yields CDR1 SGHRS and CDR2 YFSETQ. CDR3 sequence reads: CASSLVGGQPLSGNTIYF. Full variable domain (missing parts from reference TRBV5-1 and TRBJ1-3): KAGVTQTPRYLIKTRGQQVTLSCSPISGHRSVSWYQQTPGQGLQFLFEYFSETQRNKGNFPGRFSGRQFSNSRSEMNVSTLELGDSALYLCASSLVGGQPLSGNTIYFGEGSWLTVV.